Below, 20 T cell receptor beta chains from the same sample are listed, as sequenced in a study of T cells in Graves' hyperthyroidism and ophthalmopathy. RNA transcripts provided the source from which TCR beta CDR3 regions were amplified. A first-round RT-PCR of the TCR CDR3 used the HTBI primer set. One entry per CDR3 protein results from TCRdb running MiXCR on the multiplex PCR reads. The sample includes fewer than 200,000 distinct CDR3 sequences, 15% to 20% of them seen just once. Input material: blood. All receptors derive from a woman in her forties or fifties with Graves' hyperthyroidism.

The chain has TRBV7-9 and TRBJ1-2; D not certain. In germline, CDR1 is SEHNR, CDR2 FQNEAQ (reference sequence). V lost 1 base and J 3 bases, leaving 9 bases between the germline ends. The CDR3 covers 14 residues. The CDR3 loop reads CASSLDVADYGYTF. The CDR3 DNA reads as TGTGCCAGCAGCTTAGATGTGGCTGACTATGGCTACACCTTC.

This rearrangement joins TRBV27 to TRBJ1-2; 7 bases map to TRBD1. From germline, CDR1 is MNHEY and CDR2 SMNVEV (reference sequence). V dropped 6 bases and J dropped 8; count of bases not matched to a gene: 12. The CDR3 is made up of 14 amino acids. For the CDR3, the DNA is TGTGCCAGCAGGCCACAGGGGAACCTCTGGGGCTACACCTTC. As protein: CASRPQGNLWGYTF.

On this clonotype: One end of the junction is discordant with germline, which a read error may explain. The rearrangement joins TRBV19 to TRBJ1-2, with 10 bases lining up with TRBD1. CDR3 length: 12 residues. Germline assignment: CDR1 LNHDA and CDR2 SQIVND (reference sequence). The CDR3: CASSIGGQGKTF. The CDR3 DNA reads TGTGCCAGTAGCATAGGGGGACAGGGGAAAACCTTC.

This clonotype has at least ten counts. This rearrangement joins TRBV20-1 to TRBJ2-7; a possible D gene is TRBD1 (5 bases). With 4 bases removed from V and 1 base from J, the gap between germline ends came to 8 bases. The CDR3 has 12 amino acids. The germline gives CDR1 DFQATT, CDR2 SNEGSKA (reference sequence). This chain's CDR3 is CSAKTVSYEQYF. CDR3 DNA sequence: TGCAGTGCTAAGACAGTATCCTACGAGCAGTACTTC.

The chain uses TRBV30 and TRBJ1-1; D perhaps matches TRBD1 (6 bases). Germline-derived CDR1 and CDR2 are GTSNPN and SVGIG (reference sequence). V was cut by 3 bases and J by 1 base, with 9 bases left in between. The CDR3 is 13 residues long. The CDR3 spells CAWSEQGNTEAFF. For the CDR3, the DNA is TGTGCCTGGAGCGAACAGGGGAACACTGAAGCTTTCTTT.

In its sample, this clonotype was seen once. The genes are TRBV4-2 and TRBJ1-2; possibly TRBD1 for D (6 bases). The V gene's germline CDR1 is LGHNA and CDR2 YNFKEQ. This CDR3 spans 15 amino acids. With 5 bases removed from V and 0 bases from J, the gap between germline ends came to 13 bases. The CDR3 DNA follows: TGTGCCAGCAGCGCCTTCAGGGGCGCTAACTATGGCTACACCTTC. It specifies CASSAFRGANYGYTF.

This CDR3 reads CATSRDWRANYGYTF. The CDR3 region has the DNA TGTGCCACCAGCAGAGATTGGAGGGCTAACTATGGCTACACCTTC. The J gene is TRBJ1-2, the V gene TRBV15; D not certain. Germline CDR1 and CDR2: LNHNV and YYDKDF (reference sequence). The CDR3 contains 15 residues. V was trimmed by 0 bases and J by 0 bases, leaving 8 bases between them.

This clonotype occurred many times. The gene calls are TRBV28 and TRBJ1-6, with D unresolved. Germline CDR1 and CDR2: MDHEN and SYDVKM. Trimming took 4 bases from V and 8 from J, leaving 12 bases between them. CDR3 length equals 14 residues. The CDR3 spells CASSSHLGDSPLHF. In DNA form, the CDR3 reads TGTGCCAGCAGTTCCCATCTTGGGGATTCACCCCTCCACTTT.

In its sample, this clonotype was seen many times. V and J are TRBV9 and TRBJ1-2, with 7 bases that match TRBD1. The CDR3 has 15 residues. V was pared by 1 base and J by 5 bases, with 8 bases of the junction left unmatched. Per germline, CDR1 SGDLS and CDR2 YYNGEE. The CDR3 spells CASSVLETGLYGYTF. CDR3 DNA: TGTGCCAGCAGCGTACTAGAGACAGGGTTATATGGCTACACCTTC.

This clonotype has at least ten counts. The V gene is TRBV28, the J gene TRBJ1-2; D unclear. CDR1 is MDHEN, CDR2 SYDVKM, per germline. The V and J ends lost 6 bases and 7 bases respectively, with 9 bases between them. The CDR3 covers 11 residues. For the CDR3, the DNA is TGTGCCAGCAGGATGGGTGCTGGCTACACCTTC. It yields the protein CASRMGAGYTF.

This clonotype was observed at least ten times. The chain recombines TRBV3-1 with TRBJ2-1; 10 positions match TRBD1. Germline V CDR1 and CDR2: LGHDT, YNNKEL (reference sequence). The CDR3 spans 13 residues. With 6 bases clipped from V and 8 bases from J, the junction kept 4 bases outside the gene matches. Here the CDR3 DNA reads TGTGCCAGCAGGGGGGACAGGGGTCATGAGCAGTTCTTC. Its protein product is CASRGDRGHEQFF.

CDR3 protein: CASSRRDPKNIQYF. The CDR3 DNA reads as TGTGCCAGCAGCCGACGCGATCCCAAAAACATTCAGTACTTC. The chain joins TRBV28 to TRBJ2-4; D is ambiguous. The germline CDR1 and CDR2 sequences are MDHEN and SYDVKM. This CDR3 contains 14 residues. Between the trimmed V and J ends, which lost 6 bases and 2 bases, there was a span of 11 bases.

This clonotype was detected ten times or more. The rearrangement links TRBV10-3 to TRBJ1-3, with a tentative D call TRBD1 (5 bases). The CDR3 covers 16 residues. Per germline, CDR1 ENHRY and CDR2 SYGVKD. Trimming removed 6 bases from V and 0 bases from J, with 15 bases in between. CDR3 nucleotides: TGTGCCATCAGCCGTGACAGTTTAAGCTCTGGAAACACCATATATTTT. This sequence encodes CAISRDSLSSGNTIYF.

This clonotype was detected many times. The chain employs TRBV28 and TRBJ1-2; tentatively, D is TRBD1 (5 bases). Trimming stripped 3 bases from V and 8 bases from J, with 13 bases between. Germline lookup yields CDR1 MDHEN and CDR2 SYDVKM. This CDR3 comprises 13 residues. CDR3 sequence reads: CASSLAGSQGYTF. The CDR3 DNA reads as TGTGCCAGCAGTTTGGCAGGGTCGCAGGGCTACACCTTC.

This clonotype showed up many times. V is TRBV7-2 and J is TRBJ1-3; 7 bases agree with TRBD1. The CDR3 has 17 residues. V lost 3 bases to trimming and J lost 2 bases; unmatched junction nucleotides: 10. CDR1 is SGHTA, CDR2 FQGNSA, per germline. Here the CDR3 reads CASSFLGPGTAGNTIYF. CDR3 DNA sequence: TGTGCCAGCAGCTTCCTGGGTCCCGGGACAGCTGGAAACACCATATATTTT.

This clonotype was recorded many times. This chain connects TRBV19 to TRBJ1-2; D is perhaps TRBD1 (5 bases). CDR3 length: 12 residues. The V gene's germline CDR1 is LNHDA and CDR2 SQIVND (reference sequence). Trimming shortened V by 11 bases and J by 5 bases, and 15 bases separated the two germline ends. CDR3 bases: TGTGCCGCGGGTCGGGACGGGTATGGCTACACCTTC. This gives the protein CAAGRDGYGYTF.

A word on this clonotype: This may arise from a read error, as a much more abundant clone is one base away. The CDR3: CASSPGRGGPYNERFF. The CDR3 coding sequence is TGTGCCAGCAGTCCTGGAAGGGGGGGGCCATACAATGAGCGGTTCTTC. The chain links TRBV3-1 to TRBJ2-1, with D possibly matching TRBD2 (7 bases). The V gene's germline CDR1 is LGHDT and CDR2 YNNKEL (reference sequence). The CDR3 totals 16 residues.

In this sample, this clonotype turned up many times. CDR3 sequence: CASSYSARGRGGEKLFF. As DNA, the CDR3 is TGTGCCAGCAGTTACTCGGCCAGGGGGCGCGGCGGTGAAAAACTGTTTTTT. The chain uses TRBV6-5 and TRBJ1-4, with 8 bases matching TRBD1. CDR3 length: 17 amino acids. V gave up 0 bases and J gave up 7 bases; unmatched junction bases: 10. Germline CDR1 MNHEY, CDR2 SVGAGI.

This clonotype was seen repeatedly, ten times or more. The V call is TRBV6-2 or TRBV6-3, the J call TRBJ1-1; the D gene is possibly TRBD1 (6 bases). CDR1 is MNHEY and CDR2 is SVGEGT in the germline V gene. Trimming pared 4 bases from V and 1 base from J, leaving 13 bases between. This CDR3 has 15 residues. CDR3 nucleotides: TGTGCCAGCAGTTCCCCGGACAGTACGAACACTGAAGCTTTCTTT. Translation gives CASSSPDSTNTEAFF.

This clonotype was counted a few times. The rearrangement uses TRBV7-9 and TRBJ1-1, with D perhaps matching TRBD1 (5 bases). This CDR3 is built from 15 residues. Germline V gives CDR1 SEHNR, CDR2 FQNEAQ (reference sequence). The ends were cut back, 0 bases at V and 1 base at J, with 9 bases in the middle. The CDR3 sequence: CASSLAAGPNTEAFF. The CDR3 DNA follows: TGTGCCAGCAGCTTAGCTGCGGGGCCGAACACTGAAGCTTTCTTT.